This TCR beta chain derives from a study of T cells in Graves' hyperthyroidism and ophthalmopathy. TCR beta CDR3 sequences were amplified from RNA transcripts. HTBI primers were used for first-round RT-PCR of the TCR CDR3. In TCRdb, the multiplex PCR reads were re-called with MiXCR into one record per CDR3 protein. The sample consists of a few hundred thousand distinct CDR3 sequences, just over 45% of them appearing once. In its sample, this clonotype was seen many times. V was shortened by 4 bases and J by 4 bases, with 18 bases between the two germline ends. The CDR3 contains 17 residues. The germline gives CDR1 KGHDR, CDR2 SFDVKD.

The J gene is TRBJ2-2, the V gene TRBV24-1; perhaps TRBD1 as D (5 bases). The material sequenced was peripheral blood or thyroid tissue (not recorded which). This receptor was taken from a woman between 18 and 30 years old with Graves' hyperthyroidism. The CDR3: CATSETTERPVTGELFF. CDR3 nucleotides: TGTGCCACCAGTGAAACGACAGAACGACCTGTCACCGGGGAGCTGTTTTTT.